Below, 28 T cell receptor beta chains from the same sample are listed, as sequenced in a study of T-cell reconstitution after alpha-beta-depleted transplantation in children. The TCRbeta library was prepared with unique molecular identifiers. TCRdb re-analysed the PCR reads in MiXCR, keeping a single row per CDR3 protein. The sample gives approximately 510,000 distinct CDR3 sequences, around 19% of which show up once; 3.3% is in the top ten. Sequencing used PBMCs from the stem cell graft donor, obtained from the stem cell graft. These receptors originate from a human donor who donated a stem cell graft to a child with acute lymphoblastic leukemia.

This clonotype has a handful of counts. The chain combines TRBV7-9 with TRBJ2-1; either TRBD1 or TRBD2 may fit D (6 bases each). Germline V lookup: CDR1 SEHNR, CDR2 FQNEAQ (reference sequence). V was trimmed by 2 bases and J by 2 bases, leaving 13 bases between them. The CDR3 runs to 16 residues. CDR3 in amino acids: CASSLSRGATYNEQFF. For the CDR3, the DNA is TGTGCCAGCAGCTTAAGTAGGGGGGCGACCTACAATGAGCAGTTCTTC.

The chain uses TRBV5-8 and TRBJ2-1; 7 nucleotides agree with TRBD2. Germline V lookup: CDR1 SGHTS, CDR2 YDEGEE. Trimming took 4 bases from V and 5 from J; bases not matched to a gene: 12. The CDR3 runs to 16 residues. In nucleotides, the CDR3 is TGTGCCAGCAGCCCACCAGTGGAGCGGGGTAACAATGAGCAGTTCTTC. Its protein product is CASSPPVERGNNEQFF.

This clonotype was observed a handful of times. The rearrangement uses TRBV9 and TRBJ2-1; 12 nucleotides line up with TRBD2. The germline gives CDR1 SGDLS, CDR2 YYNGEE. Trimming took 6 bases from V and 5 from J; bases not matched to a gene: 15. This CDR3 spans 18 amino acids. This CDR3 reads CASNPTHLTSGSHNEQFF. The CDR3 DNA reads TGTGCCAGCAACCCAACCCACTTGACTAGCGGGAGCCACAATGAGCAGTTCTTC.

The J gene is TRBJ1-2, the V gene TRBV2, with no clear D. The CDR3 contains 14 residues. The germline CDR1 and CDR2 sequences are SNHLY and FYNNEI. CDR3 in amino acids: CARRNPRLNYGYTF. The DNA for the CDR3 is TGTGCGAGGCGGAACCCCCGATTAAACTATGGCTACACCTTC.

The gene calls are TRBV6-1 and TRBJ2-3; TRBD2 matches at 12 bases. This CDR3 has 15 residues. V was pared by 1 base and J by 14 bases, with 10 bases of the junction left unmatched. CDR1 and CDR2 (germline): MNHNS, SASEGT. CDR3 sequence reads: CASSEGLLTSGRLYF. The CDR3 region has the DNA TGTGCCAGCAGTGAAGGTTTACTGACTAGCGGGAGACTGTATTTT.

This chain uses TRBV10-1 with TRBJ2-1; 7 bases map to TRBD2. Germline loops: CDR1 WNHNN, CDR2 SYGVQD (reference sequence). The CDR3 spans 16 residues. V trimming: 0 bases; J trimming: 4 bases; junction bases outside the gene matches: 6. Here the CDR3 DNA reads TGCGCCAGCAGTGAGTCCGGACTAGAGCCGTACAATGAGCAGTTCTTC. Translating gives CASSESGLEPYNEQFF.

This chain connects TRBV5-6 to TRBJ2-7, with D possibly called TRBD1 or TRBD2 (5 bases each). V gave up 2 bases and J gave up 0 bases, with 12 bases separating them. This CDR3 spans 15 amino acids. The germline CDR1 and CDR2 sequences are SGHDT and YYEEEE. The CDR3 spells CASSFLGTSSYEQYF. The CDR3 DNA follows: TGTGCCAGCAGCTTCCTCGGGACGAGCTCCTACGAGCAGTACTTC. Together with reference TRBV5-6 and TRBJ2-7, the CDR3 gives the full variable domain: DAGVTQSPTHLIKTRGQQVTLRCSPKSGHDTVSWYQQALGQGPQFIFQYYEEEERQRGNFPDRFSGHQFPNYSSELNVNALLLGDSALYLCASSFLGTSSYEQYFGPGTRLTVT.

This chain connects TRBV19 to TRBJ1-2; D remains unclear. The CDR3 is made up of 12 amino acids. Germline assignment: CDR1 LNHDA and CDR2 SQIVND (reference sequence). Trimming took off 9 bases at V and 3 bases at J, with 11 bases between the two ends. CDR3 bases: TGTGCCAGCCTCCGGACGGACTATGGCTACACCTTC. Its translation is CASLRTDYGYTF.

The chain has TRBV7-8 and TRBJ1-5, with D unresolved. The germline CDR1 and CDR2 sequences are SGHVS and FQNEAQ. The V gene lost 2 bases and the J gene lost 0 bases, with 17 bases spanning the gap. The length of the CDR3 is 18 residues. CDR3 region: CASSLFIPTGYSNQPQHF. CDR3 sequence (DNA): TGTGCCAGCAGCTTATTTATCCCCACGGGCTATAGCAATCAGCCCCAGCATTTT.

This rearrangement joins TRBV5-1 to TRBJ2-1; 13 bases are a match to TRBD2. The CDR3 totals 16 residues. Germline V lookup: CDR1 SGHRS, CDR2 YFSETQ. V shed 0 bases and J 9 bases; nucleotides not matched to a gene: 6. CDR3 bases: TGCGCCAGCAGCTTGGCCGGGACTAGCGGGACCTTTGAGCAGTTCTTC. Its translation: CASSLAGTSGTFEQFF.

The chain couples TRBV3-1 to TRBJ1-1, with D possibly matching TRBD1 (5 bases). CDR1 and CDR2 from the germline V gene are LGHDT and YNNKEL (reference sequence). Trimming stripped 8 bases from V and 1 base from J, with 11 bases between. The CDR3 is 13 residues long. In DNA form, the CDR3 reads TGTGCCAGCGGGACCAAGGGGAACACTGAAGCTTTCTTT. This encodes CASGTKGNTEAFF. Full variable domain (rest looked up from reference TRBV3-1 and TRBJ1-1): DTAVSQTPKYLVTQMGNDKSIKCEQNLGHDTMYWYKQDSKKFLKIMFSYNNKELIINETVPNRFSPKSPDKAHLNLHINSLELGDSAVYFCASGTKGNTEAFFGQGTRLTVV.

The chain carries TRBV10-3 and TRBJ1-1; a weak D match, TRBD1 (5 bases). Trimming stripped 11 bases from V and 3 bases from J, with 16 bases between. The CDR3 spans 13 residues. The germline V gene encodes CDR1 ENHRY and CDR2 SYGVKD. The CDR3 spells CACGEGWDTEAFF. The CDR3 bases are TGTGCCTGCGGAGAGGGGTGGGACACTGAAGCTTTCTTT.

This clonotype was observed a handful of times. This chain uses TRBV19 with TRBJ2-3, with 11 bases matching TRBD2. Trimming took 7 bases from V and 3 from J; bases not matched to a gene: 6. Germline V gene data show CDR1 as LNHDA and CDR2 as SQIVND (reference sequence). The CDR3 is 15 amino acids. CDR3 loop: CASKASGRMTDTQYF. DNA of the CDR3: TGTGCCAGTAAGGCTAGCGGGAGGATGACAGATACGCAGTATTTT.

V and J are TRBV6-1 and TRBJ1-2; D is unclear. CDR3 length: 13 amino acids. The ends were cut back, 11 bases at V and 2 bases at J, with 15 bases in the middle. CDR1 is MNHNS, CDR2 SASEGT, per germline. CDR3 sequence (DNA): TGTGCCTCTTCCTGGGCAGAAAACTATGGCTACACCTTC. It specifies CASSWAENYGYTF.

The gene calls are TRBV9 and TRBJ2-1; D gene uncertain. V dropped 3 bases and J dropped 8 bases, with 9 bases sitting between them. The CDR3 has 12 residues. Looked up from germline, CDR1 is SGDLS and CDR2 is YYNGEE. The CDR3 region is CASSAISYEQFF. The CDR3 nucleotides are TGTGCCAGCAGCGCCATTAGTTATGAGCAGTTCTTC.

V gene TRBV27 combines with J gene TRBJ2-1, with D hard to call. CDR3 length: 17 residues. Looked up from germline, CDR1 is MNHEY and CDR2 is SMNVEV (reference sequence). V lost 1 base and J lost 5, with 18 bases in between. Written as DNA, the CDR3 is TGTGCCAGCAGTTTATTCGCGGCCCGAGAGGCCCACAATGAGCAGTTCTTC. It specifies CASSLFAAREAHNEQFF.

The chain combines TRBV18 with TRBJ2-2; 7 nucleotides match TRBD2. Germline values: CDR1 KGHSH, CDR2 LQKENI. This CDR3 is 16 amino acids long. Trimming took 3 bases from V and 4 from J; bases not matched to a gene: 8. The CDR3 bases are TGTGCCAGCTCACCGAGCCTCCCGGGGGGCACCGGGGAGCTGTTTTTT. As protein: CASSPSLPGGTGELFF.

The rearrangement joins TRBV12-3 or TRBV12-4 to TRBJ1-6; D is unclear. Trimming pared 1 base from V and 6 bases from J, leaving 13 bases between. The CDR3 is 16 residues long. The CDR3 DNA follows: TGTGCCAGCAGTTTAGTACATCCGGGCATTAATTCACCCCTCCACTTT. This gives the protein CASSLVHPGINSPLHF.

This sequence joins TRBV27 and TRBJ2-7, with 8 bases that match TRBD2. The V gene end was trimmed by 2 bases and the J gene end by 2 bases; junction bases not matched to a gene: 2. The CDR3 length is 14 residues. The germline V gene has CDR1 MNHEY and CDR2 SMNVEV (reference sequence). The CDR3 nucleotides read TGTGCCAGCAGTTTAGGGACTAGTACCTACGAGCAGTACTTC. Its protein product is CASSLGTSTYEQYF.

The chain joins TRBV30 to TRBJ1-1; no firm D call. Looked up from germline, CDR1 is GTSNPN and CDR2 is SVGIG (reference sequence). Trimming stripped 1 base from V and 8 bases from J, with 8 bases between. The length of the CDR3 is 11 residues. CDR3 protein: CAWSAVGEAFF. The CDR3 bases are TGTGCCTGGAGTGCGGTTGGGGAAGCTTTCTTT.

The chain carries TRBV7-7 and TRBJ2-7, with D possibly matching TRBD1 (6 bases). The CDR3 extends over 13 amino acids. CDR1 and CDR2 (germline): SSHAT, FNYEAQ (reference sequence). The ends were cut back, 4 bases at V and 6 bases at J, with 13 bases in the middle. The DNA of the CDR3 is TGTGCCAGCAGCTACAGGGAAAGGGGCGAGCAGTACTTC. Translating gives CASSYRERGEQYF.

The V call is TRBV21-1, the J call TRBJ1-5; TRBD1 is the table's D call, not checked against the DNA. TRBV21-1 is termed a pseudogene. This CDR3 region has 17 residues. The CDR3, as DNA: TGTGCCAGCAGCAAAATGGGGGGGGTCAGGGGGCTGAGGCCCCAGCATTTT. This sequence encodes CASSKMGGVRGLRPQHF.

CDR3 sequence: CAGRGGGLVGNEQFF. The CDR3 DNA reads as TGTGCCGGCCGAGGAGGGGGCCTCGTTGGCAATGAGCAGTTCTTC. The chain combines TRBV21-1 with TRBJ2-1; the DNA was not compared with TRBD1, the D call given in the table. TRBV21-1 is shown as a pseudogene. This CDR3 has 15 residues.

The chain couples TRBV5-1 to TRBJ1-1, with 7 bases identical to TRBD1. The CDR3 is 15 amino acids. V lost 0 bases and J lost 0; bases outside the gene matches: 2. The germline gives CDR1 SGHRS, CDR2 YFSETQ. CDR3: CASSLDRGMNTEAFF. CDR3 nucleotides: TGCGCCAGCAGCTTGGACAGGGGCATGAACACTGAAGCTTTCTTT. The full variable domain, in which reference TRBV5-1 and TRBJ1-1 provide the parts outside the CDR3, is KAGVTQTPRYLIKTRGQQVTLSCSPISGHRSVSWYQQTPGQGLQFLFEYFSETQRNKGNFPGRFSGRQFSNSRSEMNVSTLELGDSALYLCASSLDRGMNTEAFFGQGTRLTVV.

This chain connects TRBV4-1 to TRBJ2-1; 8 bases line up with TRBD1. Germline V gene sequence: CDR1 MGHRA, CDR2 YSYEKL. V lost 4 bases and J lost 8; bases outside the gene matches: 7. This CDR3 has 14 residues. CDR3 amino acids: CASSPGQGLYEQFF. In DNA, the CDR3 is TGCGCCAGCAGCCCCGGACAGGGTCTGTATGAGCAGTTCTTC.

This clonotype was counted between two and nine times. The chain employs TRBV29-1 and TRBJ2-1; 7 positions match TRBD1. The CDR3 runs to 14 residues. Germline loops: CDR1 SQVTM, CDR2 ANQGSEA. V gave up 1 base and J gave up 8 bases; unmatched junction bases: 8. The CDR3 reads CSVEAGERGHEQFF. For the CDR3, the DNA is TGCAGCGTTGAAGCCGGGGAAAGGGGGCATGAGCAGTTCTTC.

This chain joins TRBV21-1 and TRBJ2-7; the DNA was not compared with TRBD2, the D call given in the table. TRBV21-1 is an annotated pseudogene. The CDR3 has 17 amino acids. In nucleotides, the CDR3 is TGTGCCAGCAGCAAAACCGGGCTAGCGGGCCTAACCTACGAGCAGTACTTC. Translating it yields CASSKTGLAGLTYEQYF.

CDR3 DNA sequence: TGTGCCAGCAGTCTTAGCGGGCGATACTCCTACGAGCAGTACTTC. It is translated as CASSLSGRYSYEQYF. The chain carries TRBV12-3 or TRBV12-4 and TRBJ2-7; TRBD2 matches 7 bases. V was pared by 5 bases and J by 0 bases, with 7 bases of the junction left unmatched. CDR3 length: 15 amino acids.